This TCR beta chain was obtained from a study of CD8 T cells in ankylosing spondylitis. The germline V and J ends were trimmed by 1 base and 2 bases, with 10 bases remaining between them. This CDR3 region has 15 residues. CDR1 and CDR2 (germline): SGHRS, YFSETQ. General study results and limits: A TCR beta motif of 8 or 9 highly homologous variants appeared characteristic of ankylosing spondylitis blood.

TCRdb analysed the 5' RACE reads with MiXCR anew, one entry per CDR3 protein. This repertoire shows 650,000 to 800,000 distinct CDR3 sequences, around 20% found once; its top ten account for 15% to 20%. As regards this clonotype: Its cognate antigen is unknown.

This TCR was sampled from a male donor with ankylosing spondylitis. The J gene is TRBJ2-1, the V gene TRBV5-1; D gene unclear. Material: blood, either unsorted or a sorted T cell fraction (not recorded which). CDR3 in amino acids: CASSLPRAAYNEQFF. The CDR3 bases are TGCGCCAGCAGCTTGCCCCGGGCGGCCTACAATGAGCAGTTCTTC.